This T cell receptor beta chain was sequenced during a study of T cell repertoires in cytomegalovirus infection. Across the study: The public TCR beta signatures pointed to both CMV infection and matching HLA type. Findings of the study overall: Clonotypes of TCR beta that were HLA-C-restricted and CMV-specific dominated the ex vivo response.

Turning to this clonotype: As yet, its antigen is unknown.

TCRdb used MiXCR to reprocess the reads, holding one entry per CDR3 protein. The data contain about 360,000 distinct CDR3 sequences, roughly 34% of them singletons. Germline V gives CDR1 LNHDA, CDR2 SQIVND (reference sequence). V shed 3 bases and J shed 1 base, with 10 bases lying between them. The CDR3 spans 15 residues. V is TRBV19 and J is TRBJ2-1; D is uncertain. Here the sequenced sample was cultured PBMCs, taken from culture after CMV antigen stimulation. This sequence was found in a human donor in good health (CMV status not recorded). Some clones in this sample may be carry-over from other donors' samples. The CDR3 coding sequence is TGTGCCAGTAGTATCCTGCCAGAGTCCTACAATGAGCAGTTCTTC. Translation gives CASSILPESYNEQFF.